This is a list of T cell receptor beta chains from one sample in a study of cytomegalovirus exposure and HLA in healthy donors. Assay used: immunoSEQ multiplex PCR; TCRdb lists only in-frame clones, some missing. The sample shows about 84,000 clones, roughly 64% of them seen only once. Specimen: PBMCs. The source of these receptors is a middle-aged woman in good health and CMV-seropositive. The CDR3 runs from the conserved cysteine through the conserved F or W. A D gene is named only where the DNA matches it firmly. Some rows have no size entry. The others give once, few or many, or a class for an expanded clone.

clone_size,v_call,d_call,cdr3_aa
few,TRBV6-5,.,CASSHLQGSNYGYTF
.,TRBV10-3,.,CAIRDTSNQPQHF
few,TRBV6-5,TRBD1,CASRQGGFAEAFF
.,TRBV2,TRBD1,CASSKGQGGEKLFF
.,TRBV29-1,.,CSVGPREGDYTF
medium-sized,TRBV4-2,.,CASSQARSGNTIYF
.,TRBV6-5,.,CASNSRGNEQFF
.,TRBV10-3,TRBD1,CAISLTGENTEAFF
.,TRBV5-1,TRBD2,CASSLEKAGAETHF
.,TRBV5-1,TRBD2,CASSLAGGPLGIEQFF
.,TRBV6-5,TRBD2,CATRALAGGPNEQYF
.,TRBV11-2,TRBD2,CASSAGALAGFMQFF
.,TRBV28,.,CASTLTANYGYTF
.,TRBV11-3,TRBD2,CASSSGTSGRADTGELFF
.,TRBV5-1,.,CASSLGISYNEQFF
.,TRBV5-1,TRBD1,CASSRWNEPGQGVMSAKNIQYF
.,TRBV15,TRBD2,CATTADGGIQETQYF